Listed below are T cell receptor beta chains from one sample, sequenced in a study of cytomegalovirus exposure and HLA in healthy donors. Assay used: immunoSEQ multiplex PCR; TCRdb lists only in-frame clones, some missing. Of about 120,000 clones in the sample, 70% to 90% were seen once. The material sequenced was PBMCs. All receptors derive from a man aged 35 to 55 in good health and CMV-seronegative. Both conserved end residues are part of each CDR3. The order of the fields is J gene, V gene, D gene, clone size, CDR3 DNA, CDR3 protein. The D gene is left open where the match is weak. Size is omitted from some rows. Given values are once, few, many or a class for expanded clones.

>TRBJ1-2|TRBV6-5|.|.
TGTGCCAGCAGTTACCTCCAGGGGACGTGGGGCTACACCTTC
CASSYLQGTWGYTF
>TRBJ2-3|TRBV6-5|.|.
TGTGCCAGCTCTCGGGGGAGCACAGATACGCAGTATTTT
CASSRGSTDTQYF
>TRBJ1-5|TRBV2|.|.
TGTGCCAGCAGTGCCCCGACCCTTGAGGATCAGCCCCAGCATTTT
CASSAPTLEDQPQHF
>TRBJ2-7|TRBV5-1|.|.
TGCGCCAGCAGCTTAGCCGTGGGGGGCTCCTACGAGCAGTACTTC
CASSLAVGGSYEQYF
>TRBJ1-1|TRBV28|.|.
TGTGCCAGCAGTTTGGGTGGCTCCGGGCAGGGGACTGAAGCTTTCTTT
CASSLGGSGQGTEAFF
>TRBJ2-1|TRBV28|.|.
TGTGCCAGCAGTCCCCTCGTGGCGGCATCCTGGAATGAGCAGTTCTTC
CASSPLVAASWNEQFF
>TRBJ1-5|TRBV28|.|.
TGTGCCAGCACCCTTCCTAATCAGCCCCAGCATTTT
CASTLPNQPQHF
>TRBJ2-1|TRBV19|TRBD1|.
TGTGCCAGTAGATCATGGGATACAGGGACAGCCCCGCAGTTCTTC
CASRSWDTGTAPQFF
>TRBJ2-5|TRBV27|TRBD2|.
TGTGCCAGCAGTTTATATGGGGGGGAAGAGACCCAGTACTTC
CASSLYGGEETQYF
>TRBJ1-6|TRBV5-4|.|.
TGTGCCAGCAGCGGTGGGCCCGCCCTTGAAAATTCACCCCTCCACTTT
CASSGGPALENSPLHF
>TRBJ2-3|TRBV27|TRBD1|.
TGTGCCAGCAGTTTGCTCGGACAGGGGCTCACAGATACGCAGTATTTT
CASSLLGQGLTDTQYF
>TRBJ1-2|TRBV2|TRBD1|.
TGTGCCAGCAGGGGTGACCGGGGACAGCTCTATGGCTACACCTTC
CASRGDRGQLYGYTF
>TRBJ2-1|TRBV13|TRBD2|.
TGTGCCAGTAGACTAGCGGGGTTCGATGAGCAGTTCTTC
CASRLAGFDEQFF
>TRBJ1-5|TRBV28|TRBD1|.
TGTGCCAGCAGTTTCCCGGGACAGGGACGCAATCAGCCCCAGCATTTT
CASSFPGQGRNQPQHF
>TRBJ2-1|TRBV7-2|TRBD2|.
TGTGCCAGCAGCCGTCGGGGTGCGGGGGGATACAATGAGCAGTTCTTC
CASSRRGAGGYNEQFF
>TRBJ1-1|TRBV6-1|TRBD1|.
TGTGCCAGCCGGGACAGCGAAGCTTTCTTT
CASRDSEAFF
>TRBJ1-6|TRBV6-1|.|.
TGTGCCAGCAGTGATACAGGGAATAATTCACCCCTCCACTTT
CASSDTGNNSPLHF
>TRBJ1-2|TRBV4-1|.|.
TGCGCCAGCAGCCAAGTCGGAGAGTACTATGGCTACACCTTC
CASSQVGEYYGYTF
>TRBJ1-1|TRBV28|.|.
TGTGCCGTGTCCTCGGGGATGAACACTGAAGCTTTCTTT
CAVSSGMNTEAFF
>TRBJ2-3|TRBV18|TRBD2|.
TGTGCCAGCTCACCATCGGCGGGGGGATCCACAGATACGCAGTATTTT
CASSPSAGGSTDTQYF
>TRBJ2-7|TRBV11-2|.|.
TGTGCCAGCAGCTTAGGGGGGACACTTGGGGAGCAGTACTTC
CASSLGGTLGEQYF
>TRBJ1-1|TRBV6-1|.|.
TGTGCCAGCAGTAGCCTTTCGAGCACTGAAGCTTTCTTT
CASSSLSSTEAFF
>TRBJ1-2|TRBV6-1|TRBD1|.
TGTGCCAGCAGTGTATCTGGACAGGGAAGCTACACCTTC
CASSVSGQGSYTF
>TRBJ1-5|TRBV7-9|TRBD1|.
TGTGCCGCCATTACAGGGGGATTGTTCTCAAATCAGCCCCAGCATTTT
CAAITGGLFSNQPQHF
>TRBJ2-2|TRBV5-1|.|.
TGCGCCAGCAGCGGATACAGAGATCACACCGGGGAGCTGTTTTTT
CASSGYRDHTGELFF
>TRBJ2-3|TRBV10-3|TRBD2|.
TGTGCCATCAGGGGACTAGCGGGGGTCGGAGATACGCAGTATTTT
CAIRGLAGVGDTQYF
>TRBJ1-5|TRBV28|TRBD1|.
TGTGCCAGCAGTTTTAGGACAGGGAATCAGCCCCAGCATTTT
CASSFRTGNQPQHF
>TRBJ1-6|TRBV5-6|.|.
TGTGCCAGCAGCTTGGGAAAATCGACAGGAACCAATTCACCCCTCCACTTT
CASSLGKSTGTNSPLHF
>TRBJ1-1|TRBV9|.|.
TGTGCCAGCAGCGTAGGCGCGAACACTGAAGCTTTCTTT
CASSVGANTEAFF
>TRBJ2-7|TRBV29-1|.|.
TGCAGCGTTGGTAGGGGCCGCTCCTACGAGCAGTACTTC
CSVGRGRSYEQYF
>TRBJ2-3|TRBV28|.|.
TGTGCCAGCAGTTTTCGAGGGCGAGGCACAGATACGCAGTATTTT
CASSFRGRGTDTQYF
>TRBJ1-2|TRBV4-1|.|few
TGCGCCAGCAGCACTTCGGACAGTACCAACTATGGCTACACCTTC
CASSTSDSTNYGYTF
>TRBJ2-1|TRBV28|TRBD1|.
TGTGCCAGCAGTCCCTTAGGGACAGTCGAGGAGCAGTTCTTC
CASSPLGTVEEQFF
>TRBJ2-7|TRBV27|.|.
TGTGCCAGCAGTTTCAGGGCAGGAGCCTACGAGCAGTACTTC
CASSFRAGAYEQYF
>TRBJ2-1|TRBV7-6|.|once
TGTGCCAGCAGCTTGTACCCTAGCGTCGATGAGCAGTTCTTC
CASSLYPSVDEQFF
>TRBJ2-1|TRBV6-1|.|.
TGTGCCAGCACTCATCGAGGCAGCAATGAGCAGTTCTTC
CASTHRGSNEQFF
>TRBJ2-7|TRBV29-1|TRBD1|.
TGCAGCGTTCAGGGGACAGGGAGCTCCTACGAGCAGTACTTC
CSVQGTGSSYEQYF
>TRBJ2-7|TRBV28|TRBD1|.
TGTGCCAGCAGCTCCCGGGACAGCTCCCGCGAGCAGTACTTC
CASSSRDSSREQYF
>TRBJ2-1|TRBV2|.|.
TGTGCCAGCAGTGTAGAATACAATGAGCAGTTCTTC
CASSVEYNEQFF
>TRBJ1-1|TRBV5-4|.|.
TGTGCCAGCAGCTTGGAGCCATCAACTGAAGCTTTCTTT
CASSLEPSTEAFF